This TCR beta chain was observed in a study of shared clonotypes between healthy human individuals. TCRdb's table, derived via immunoSEQ multiplex PCR, lists solely in-frame clones and lacks some. The sample lists about 2.4 million clones; approximately 94% were seen once. The donor population consisted of healthy HIV-negative adults with no recent acute infections or vaccinations. This clone was found once. Its specificity is unknown. Notes on the study in general: Non-shared clonotypes showed lower generation probabilities than clonotypes common to all four donors. Researchers sampled only blood; tissue repertoires likely differ.

The length of the CDR3 is 15 residues. CDR1 is SGHTA, CDR2 FQGTGA, per germline. J was trimmed by 6 bases and V by 5 bases; bases with no gene match: 8. The TCR sequence derives from a man between 18 and 35 years old in good health. Some clones in this sample may be carry-over from other donors' samples. This chain uses TRBV7-3 with TRBJ2-2; 8 nucleotides align to TRBD1. Material: naive CD4+ T cells from PBMCs. The subset was: CD45RA+ positively selected. CDR3 protein: CASSRQGLNAGELFF. DNA of the CDR3: TGTGCCAGCAGCCGACAGGGGCTCAACGCCGGGGAGCTGTTTTTT.